This T cell receptor (beta chain) was identified in a study of CD8+CD57+ T cells in acquired aplastic anemia. Looking at the study overall: Across the sorted CD4+ and CD8+ cells, DNA amounts averaged about 3.1 ug. Reads per healthy sample averaged around 9.9 million (CD4+) and 11.0 million (CD8+). Whole-study results and caveats: Over 25 CD8+ CDR3 sequences occurred in both the patients and the controls. Patients versus controls showed no significant CD8+ Simpson's diversity difference.

Researchers used genomic DNA as the template to profile TCR beta VDJ and CDR3. TCRdb called the reads again in MiXCR, with one record for every CDR3 protein. This table has 100,000 to 150,000 distinct CDR3 sequences, 41% appearing once. This CDR3 is 14 amino acids long. Germline assignment: CDR1 DFQATT and CDR2 SNEGSKA (reference sequence). J gave up 6 bases and V 3 bases, and 8 bases lay outside the gene matches. This clonotype was recorded many times. The antigen is not known. The J gene is TRBJ1-5, the V gene TRBV20-1, with 7 bases matching TRBD1. The sample was sorted CD4+, CD8+, or CD8+CD57+ T cells (not recorded which) from PBMCs. The sequence derives from a human donor in good health, serving as a control. CDR3 nucleotide sequence: TGCAGTGCTAGTCCAGGGGGGGGGGGTCAGCCCCAGCATTTT. Its translation is CSASPGGGGQPQHF.